Here is one TCR beta chain with its context. The antigen remains undetermined. This entry belongs to a study of T cell responses to AZD1222 COVID-19 vaccine. This CDR3 spans 15 amino acids. Germline V gene data show CDR1 as MNHEY and CDR2 as SVGAGI. Germline trimming cut 6 bases from V and 4 bases from J; bases unmatched to any gene: 10. Study-level points and caveats: Clonal diversity may have been underestimated, and the donors were mostly white British, with more females than males. Across spike, vaccine-associated CD4 TCRs were found, dominant at 160-218 and 743-854.

The assay was immunoSEQ multiplex PCR, and TCRdb's table has in-frame clones only and misses some. The data show 200,000 to 250,000 clones, around 94% seen once. The sequence was obtained from an adult who received the MenACWY meningococcal vaccine as a control. V gene TRBV6-5 combines with J gene TRBJ1-2, with 8 nucleotides matching TRBD1. The sequencing used peripheral blood, collected 28 days after the second dose of the MenACWY control vaccine. The CDR3 here is CASSETPGGGYGYTF. The CDR3 nucleotides are TGTGCCAGCAGCGAGACTCCAGGGGGCGGCTATGGCTACACCTTC.